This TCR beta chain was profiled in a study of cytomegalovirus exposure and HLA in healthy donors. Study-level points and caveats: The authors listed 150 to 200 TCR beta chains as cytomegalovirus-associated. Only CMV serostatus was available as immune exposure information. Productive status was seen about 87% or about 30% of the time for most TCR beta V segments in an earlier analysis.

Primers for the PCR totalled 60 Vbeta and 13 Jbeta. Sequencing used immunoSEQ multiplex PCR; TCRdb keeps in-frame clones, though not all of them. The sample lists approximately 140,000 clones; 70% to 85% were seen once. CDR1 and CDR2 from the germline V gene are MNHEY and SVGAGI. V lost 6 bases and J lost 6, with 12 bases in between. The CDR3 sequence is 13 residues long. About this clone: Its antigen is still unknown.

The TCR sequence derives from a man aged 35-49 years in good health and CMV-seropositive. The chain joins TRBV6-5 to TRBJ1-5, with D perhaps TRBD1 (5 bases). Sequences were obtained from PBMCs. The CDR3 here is CASRPGLAQPQHF. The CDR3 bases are TGTGCCAGCAGACCAGGGTTAGCTCAGCCCCAGCATTTT.